This is a list of T cell receptor beta chains from one sample in a study of T cells in Graves' hyperthyroidism and ophthalmopathy. In TCRdb, the multiplex PCR reads were re-called with MiXCR into one record per CDR3 protein. The data contain some 650,000 distinct CDR3 sequences, roughly 15% of them singletons. Specimen: blood. All receptors derive from a woman aged 40 to 50 with Graves' ophthalmopathy. Both conserved end residues are part of each CDR3. A D gene is named only where the DNA matches it firmly. Part of the rows lack a size; the others show once, few, many or a class for expanded clones.

d_gene	abundance	v_gene	j_gene	CDR3nt	CDR3aa
.	few	TRBV14	TRBJ1-1	TGTGCCAGCAAGAGTGACAGACAAAACACTGAAGCTTTCTTT	CASKSDRQNTEAFF
.	many	TRBV6-5	TRBJ2-7	TGTGCCAGCAGATACCGACGGGGCGGAACTTACGAGCAGTACTTC	CASRYRRGGTYEQYF
TRBD1	few	TRBV2	TRBJ1-3	TGTGCCAGCAGGGGACAGGGGGACACCATATATTTT	CASRGQGDTIYF
TRBD1	many	TRBV11-2	TRBJ1-1	TGTGCCAGCAGCTTAATAGGGGGCGAAGGAATGAACACTGAAGCTTTCTTT	CASSLIGGEGMNTEAFF
.	.	TRBV27	TRBJ2-2	TGTGCCAGCAGTATTACAGCGATGCGCACCGGGGAGCTGTTTTTT	CASSITAMRTGELFF
.	few	TRBV20-1	TRBJ2-2	TGCAGTGCTAGGGTGAACACCGGGGAGCTGTTTTTT	CSARVNTGELFF
.	few	TRBV7-2	TRBJ2-2	TGTGCCAGCAGCTTGAGGAACCTAGGAAACGGGGAGCTGTTTTTT	CASSLRNLGNGELFF
.	many	TRBV25-1	TRBJ1-2	TGTGCCAGCAGTGAATCCCTAACACATCGTTCCAACGGCGCCTATGACTATGGCTACACCTTC	CASSESLTHRSNGAYDYGYTF
.	many	TRBV27	TRBJ1-3	TGTGCCAGCATGGGGGCAGGAAACACCATATATTTT	CASMGAGNTIYF
.	few	TRBV12-3/TRBV12-4	TRBJ1-1	TGTGCCAGCAGTTTAGGCATGGAAGCTTTCTTT	CASSLGMEAFF
TRBD1	many	TRBV2	TRBJ2-5	TGTGCCAGCAGTGAATGGGGGACAGACGAAGAGACCCAGTACTTC	CASSEWGTDEETQYF
TRBD2	many	TRBV2	TRBJ2-7	TGTGCCAGCAGGACTAGCGGGTATCCCTACGAGCAGTACTTC	CASRTSGYPYEQYF
TRBD1	few	TRBV19	TRBJ2-7	TGTGCCAGCCATCCGACAGGGGCCGCCGGCGACGAGCAGTACTTC	CASHPTGAAGDEQYF
.	few	TRBV27	TRBJ1-2	TGTGCCAGCAGTTCCGCAATTAGCGATGGCTACACCTTC	CASSSAISDGYTF
TRBD2	.	TRBV20-1	TRBJ2-2	TGCAGTGCTATAGCGGGACGAACCGGGGAGCTGTTTTTT	CSAIAGRTGELFF
TRBD1	many	TRBV3-1	TRBJ1-6	TGTGCCAGCACCCTGATGGGACAGGTTAATTCACCCCTCCACTTT	CASTLMGQVNSPLHF
.	many	TRBV7-2	TRBJ2-7	TGTGCCAGCAGCTTAGCCCTGGACCCGAGCTACGAGCAGTACTTC	CASSLALDPSYEQYF
.	.	TRBV24-1	TRBJ2-5	TGTGCCACCAGTGATTTGCTAGGTGGGGGACCGAGGTTGACCCAGTACTTC	CATSDLLGGGPRLTQYF
TRBD2	few	TRBV9	TRBJ2-1	TGTGCCAGCAGCCCAACTAGCGGGGGGTATACCTACAATGAGCAGTTCTTC	CASSPTSGGYTYNEQFF
.	many	TRBV5-1	TRBJ2-1	TGCGCCAGCAGCTTCAGGGTTGGGTTCAATGAGCAGTTCTTC	CASSFRVGFNEQFF
TRBD1	.	TRBV5-1	TRBJ1-4	TGCGCCAGCAGCTTCTCAGGGGGCGAGGTGGAAAAACTGTTTTTT	CASSFSGGEVEKLFF
.	.	TRBV28	TRBJ2-1	TGTGCCAGCACTACCGGGCCGTACTCCTACAATGAGCAGTTCTTC	CASTTGPYSYNEQFF
.	many	TRBV7-7	TRBJ2-1	TGTGCTAGCAGCTTAGCTCCTAGCGCCTACAATGAGCAGTTCTTC	CASSLAPSAYNEQFF
.	.	TRBV5-5	TRBJ2-1	TGTGCCAGCAGCCCCTCGCGGGGATACAATGAGCAGTTCTTC	CASSPSRGYNEQFF
TRBD2	many	TRBV20-1	TRBJ2-5	TGCAGTGCTAGTCCCTCGACTAGCGGCCAAGAGACCCAGTACTTC	CSASPSTSGQETQYF
.	few	TRBV6-2/TRBV6-3	TRBJ2-3	TGTGCCAGCAGACCCAGAGTGTGGGATACGCAGTATTTT	CASRPRVWDTQYF
.	many	TRBV28	TRBJ2-3	TGTGCCAGCAGGCCCCCGCTAGAGTCAGATACGCAGTATTTT	CASRPPLESDTQYF
.	many	TRBV6-2/TRBV6-3	TRBJ2-3	TGTGCCAGCAGTTACTCTGACGACACAGATACGCAGTATTTT	CASSYSDDTDTQYF
.	few	TRBV29-1	TRBJ1-2	TGCAGCGTTGAGAACAGGGAGGTTGGGAACTATGGCTACACCTTC	CSVENREVGNYGYTF
TRBD2	.	TRBV20-1	TRBJ2-7	TGCAGTGCTAGAAAAGGACTAGCGGGGAACTACGAGCAGTACTTC	CSARKGLAGNYEQYF
TRBD2	.	TRBV11-2	TRBJ2-6	TGTGCCAGCAGCCTCGCCCTGAGTTGGGGGGGGGAGTCATCTGGGGCCAACGTCCTGACTTTC	CASSLALSWGGESSGANVLTF
TRBD2	.	TRBV29-1	TRBJ2-1	TGCAGCGTTGGTCTAGCGGGCCCGAGCTCCTACAGTGAGCAGTTCTTC	CSVGLAGPSSYSEQFF
TRBD1	many	TRBV28	TRBJ1-4	TGTGCCAGCAGTTTCGGGATCGGGACAGGGGGGGAAAAACTGTTTTTT	CASSFGIGTGGEKLFF
.	many	TRBV7-8	TRBJ2-7	TGTGCCAGCAGCTTAGAAGTTTACGGCGCCTACGAGCAGTACTTC	CASSLEVYGAYEQYF
.	.	TRBV3-1	TRBJ2-7	TGTGCCAGCAGCCAACGGGGCAGGGGCCCCTACGAGCAGTACTTC	CASSQRGRGPYEQYF
.	few	TRBV5-1	TRBJ2-3	TGCGCCAGCAGCCAGGACGACAATACGCAGTATTTT	CASSQDDNTQYF
.	.	TRBV5-4	TRBJ2-5	TGTGCCAGCAGCAACTTACTACAAGAGACCCAGTACTTC	CASSNLLQETQYF
.	many	TRBV29-1	TRBJ1-2	TGCAGCGTTGATTGGCTCGATGGCTACACCTTC	CSVDWLDGYTF
TRBD2	many	TRBV5-1	TRBJ2-1	TGCGCCAGCAGGCGGTCAGCGGGGGACAATGAGCAGTTCTTC	CASRRSAGDNEQFF
TRBD2	.	TRBV2	TRBJ2-1	TGTGCCAGCAAAGGGACTAGCGGGGGCAATGAGCAGTTCTTC	CASKGTSGGNEQFF
.	many	TRBV30	TRBJ2-5	TGTGCCTGGAGTATTTGGCAGGGGACAGAGACCCAGTACTTC	CAWSIWQGTETQYF
.	.	TRBV20-1	TRBJ1-6	TGCAGTGCTAGAAGGCTCGGGGGAAATTCACCCCTCCACTTT	CSARRLGGNSPLHF
TRBD1	few	TRBV5-1	TRBJ2-7	TGCGCCAGCAGCATAGGGTTAGGGACAGGCAAGTCCTACGAGCAGTACTTC	CASSIGLGTGKSYEQYF
.	many	TRBV2	TRBJ1-1	TGTGCCAGCAGTGGGCCCGGGTTCGAAGCTTTCTTT	CASSGPGFEAFF
.	many	TRBV18	TRBJ2-3	TGTGCCACGGGACGAAGCACAGATACGCAGTATTTT	CATGRSTDTQYF
TRBD2	many	TRBV24-1	TRBJ2-3	TGTGCCACCAGTGATTTTTCACCGGGACTAGCGGGAGCTATGTTTGCAGATACGCAGTATTTT	CATSDFSPGLAGAMFADTQYF
TRBD1	.	TRBV27	TRBJ1-1	TGTGCCAGCAGCTACACCGGGACAGGGGATGTTGAAGCTTTCTTT	CASSYTGTGDVEAFF
TRBD1	many	TRBV6-1	TRBJ1-5	TGTGCCAGCGTGGACAGGGGAGATCAGCCCCAGCATTTT	CASVDRGDQPQHF
.	.	TRBV6-2/TRBV6-3	TRBJ1-2	TGTGCCAGCAGTTCCCCCGGGACCCCCTATGGCTACACCTTC	CASSSPGTPYGYTF
TRBD1	few	TRBV28	TRBJ2-1	TGTGCCACCACTCCGGTCGACAGGGGCTCCTACAATGAGCAGTTCTTC	CATTPVDRGSYNEQFF
.	.	TRBV6-5	TRBJ1-1	TGTGCCAGCAGTTACTCGAACAGGGTTGGCGCTGAAGCTTTCTTT	CASSYSNRVGAEAFF
TRBD1	many	TRBV6-1	TRBJ1-6	TGTGCCAGCAGACGCGAACAGGGGAATGGTTCACCCCTCCACTTT	CASRREQGNGSPLHF
.	many	TRBV18	TRBJ2-1	TGTGCCAGCTCAGTGACGAGCCACAATGAGCAGTTCTTC	CASSVTSHNEQFF
TRBD1	.	TRBV7-9	TRBJ2-3	TGTGCCAGCAGCTTAATACAGGGGAACACAGATACGCAGTATTTT	CASSLIQGNTDTQYF
.	many	TRBV20-1	TRBJ2-7	TGCAGTGCTCTCAGGGGATCTGGCTACGAGCAGTACTTC	CSALRGSGYEQYF
.	.	TRBV20-1	TRBJ2-3	TGCAGTGCTAGAGGTCGGACCCACCCCACAGATACGCAGTATTTT	CSARGRTHPTDTQYF
TRBD2	many	TRBV28	TRBJ2-3	TGTGCCAGCAGAGAAACCGGGACTAGCCCCACAGATACGCAGTATTTT	CASRETGTSPTDTQYF
.	few	TRBV3-1	TRBJ1-2	TGTGCCAGCAGCCAAGCTTCAGTCGACGGGGGCTACACCTTC	CASSQASVDGGYTF
.	.	TRBV27	TRBJ1-4	TGTGCCAGCAGTCCAGTTGGAACTAATGGAAAACTGTTTTTT	CASSPVGTNGKLFF
.	few	TRBV10-3	TRBJ1-3	TGTGCCATCAGCCTCACAGCGGGTGCTGGAAACACCATATATTTT	CAISLTAGAGNTIYF